The next 8 T cell receptor beta chains were all read from a single sample in a study of shared clonotypes between healthy human individuals. Repertoires were generated with immunoSEQ multiplex PCR, while TCRdb's copy carries only in-frame clones and drops some. The sample records about 380,000 clones, about 96% being singletons. Sample: memory CD8+ T cells sorted from blood. The subset was: CD45RO+ cells pooled with CCR7-negative TemRA cells. These receptor sequences come from a young man in good health.

The gene calls are TRBV20-1 and TRBJ1-2, with D perhaps TRBD1 (6 bases). Germline CDR1 DFQATT, CDR2 SNEGSKA (reference sequence). The V gene lost 6 bases and the J gene lost 8 bases, with 13 bases spanning the gap. This CDR3 has 11 amino acids. CDR3 protein: CSAEQGGGYTF. The CDR3 nucleotides are TGCAGTGCCGAACAGGGTGGAGGCTACACCTTC.

The chain couples TRBV7-9 to TRBJ2-1; no firm D call. V was trimmed by 0 bases and J by 6 bases, leaving 9 bases between them. This CDR3 is 14 amino acids long. CDR1 and CDR2 from the germline V gene are SEHNR and FQNEAQ (reference sequence). CDR3 region: CASSLASTVNEQFF. The CDR3 DNA reads as TGTGCCAGCAGCTTAGCGTCGACGGTCAATGAGCAGTTCTTC.

The chain is built from TRBV28 and TRBJ2-7; possibly TRBD1 or TRBD2 for D (6 bases each). The CDR3 runs 13 residues. Per germline, CDR1 MDHEN and CDR2 SYDVKM. Trimming stripped 3 bases from V and 6 bases from J, with 12 bases between. The CDR3 bases are TGTGCCAGCAGTTTTAGCGGACAGTTCGAGCAGTACTTC. Translating it yields CASSFSGQFEQYF.

The genes are TRBV6-6 and TRBJ2-1; 10 nucleotides align to TRBD2. V dropped 5 bases and J dropped 4; count of bases not matched to a gene: 2. CDR3 length: 14 amino acids. Germline loops: CDR1 MNHNY, CDR2 SVGAGI (reference sequence). For the CDR3, the DNA is TGTGCCAGCAGTCAAGCGGGAGGGTACAATGAGCAGTTCTTC. Its protein product is CASSQAGGYNEQFF.

The chain couples TRBV7-6 to TRBJ2-7; D remains unclear. This CDR3 comprises 14 residues. V was cut by 2 bases and J by 2 bases, with 10 bases left in between. Per the germline V gene, CDR1 is SGHVS and CDR2 is FNYEAQ. The chain's CDR3 is CASSLSAATYEQYF. CDR3 sequence (DNA): TGTGCCAGCAGCTTATCTGCGGCAACCTACGAGCAGTACTTC. The full variable domain, with the rest looked up from reference TRBV7-6 and TRBJ2-7, is GAGVSQSPRYKVTKRGQDVALRCDPISGHVSLYWYRQALGQGPEFLTYFNYEAQQDKSGLPNDRFSAERPEGSISTLTIQRTEQRDSAMYRCASSLSAATYEQYFGPGTRLTVT.

V usage is TRBV30 and J usage is TRBJ2-1; 8 bases match TRBD2. Per germline, CDR1 GTSNPN and CDR2 SVGIG (reference sequence). Trimming at V came to 4 bases and at J to 13 bases, leaving 12 bases not matched to a gene. This CDR3 is 13 amino acids long. The CDR3 spells CAWKNGGRPPQFF. The CDR3 DNA reads as TGTGCCTGGAAGAATGGCGGGAGGCCCCCTCAGTTCTTC.

The genes are TRBV7-9 and TRBJ2-3; tentatively, D is TRBD2 (5 bases). This CDR3 region has 16 residues. Germline V lookup: CDR1 SEHNR, CDR2 FQNEAQ (reference sequence). The ends were cut back, 5 bases at V and 2 bases at J, with 17 bases in the middle. The CDR3 DNA reads as TGTGCCAGCAGCATCCGGACTGCGGCCCCCACAGATACGCAGTATTTT. Translating it yields CASSIRTAAPTDTQYF.

This chain connects TRBV28 to TRBJ2-2; TRBD2 is a possible D gene (5 bases). The germline V gene encodes CDR1 MDHEN and CDR2 SYDVKM. This CDR3 contains 14 residues. With 6 bases removed from V and 6 bases from J, the gap between germline ends came to 14 bases. The CDR3 region is CASRDRIGAGELFF. The CDR3 nucleotides read TGTGCCAGCAGGGATAGGATCGGGGCCGGGGAGCTGTTTTTT. Full variable domain (outside the CDR3, taken from reference TRBV28 and TRBJ2-2): DVKVTQSSRYLVKRTGEKVFLECVQDMDHENMFWYRQDPGLGLRLIYFSYDVKMKEKGDIPEGYSVSREKKERFSLILESASTNQTSMYLCASRDRIGAGELFFGEGSRLTVL.